These 10 T cell receptor beta chains share one sample of origin, sequenced in a study of T cell changes during pregnancy in multiple sclerosis. The repertoire was sequenced with immunoSEQ multiplex PCR; TCRdb's copy has only in-frame clones and lacks some. The sample holds 40,000 to 55,000 clones, 80% to 95% seen once. Source: CD4+ T cells from peripheral blood mononuclear cells, taken before pregnancy. The receptor source for this set is a female donor with multiple sclerosis, enrolled in a pregnancy study.

The chain recombines TRBV5-1 with TRBJ1-2; 8 nucleotides align to TRBD1. Germline CDR1 is SGHRS and CDR2 is YFSETQ. This CDR3 spans 16 amino acids. Losses at the gene ends were 3 bases for V and 1 base for J; bases not matched to a gene: 8. The CDR3 coding sequence is TGCGCCAGCAGCTCCTTTGGGACAGGCCTTAACTATGGCTACACCTTC. It yields the protein CASSSFGTGLNYGYTF.

The CDR3 coding sequence is TGTGCCACCAGCAGAGGCGACAGGGGGCTCACTGAAGCTTTCTTT. Residues: CATSRGDRGLTEAFF. The J gene is TRBJ1-1, the V gene TRBV15; 10 bases agree with TRBD1. Trimming at V came to 1 base and at J to 4 bases, leaving 3 bases not matched to a gene. The CDR3 consists of 15 residues. From germline, CDR1 is LNHNV and CDR2 YYDKDF (reference sequence).

The chain uses TRBV7-9 and TRBJ2-3, with TRBD1 identical over 7 bases. V trimming: 6 bases; J trimming: 7 bases; junction bases outside the gene matches: 16. CDR1 is SEHNR and CDR2 is FQNEAQ in the germline V gene (reference sequence). The CDR3 totals 16 residues. The CDR3 DNA sequence: TGTGCCAGCAGTTCCTCCCGGGGACAGCTGGTAAATACGCAGTATTTT. This gives the protein CASSSSRGQLVNTQYF.

CDR3 bases: TGTGCCAGCAGCTTAGAGGGAGTGGGGACCGGGGAGCTGTTTTTT. Protein: CASSLEGVGTGELFF. The chain couples TRBV11-2 to TRBJ2-2; weak D call: TRBD2 (5 bases). The CDR3 is made up of 15 amino acids. Between the trimmed V and J ends, which lost 0 bases and 5 bases, there was a span of 10 bases. Per the germline V gene, CDR1 is SGHAT and CDR2 is FQNNGV.

The V call is TRBV19, the J call TRBJ2-6, with 8 bases identical to TRBD1. Unmatched junction bases numbered 5, after V lost 1 base and J lost 9 bases. Per the germline V gene, CDR1 is LNHDA and CDR2 is SQIVND (reference sequence). This CDR3 has 15 residues. CDR3 protein: CASSIGTGWDNVLTF. As DNA, the CDR3 is TGTGCCAGTAGTATAGGGACAGGGTGGGACAACGTCCTGACTTTC.

This sequence joins TRBV1 and TRBJ1-5; no DNA check was done on the table's D call, TRBD1. TRBV1 is a listed pseudogene. This CDR3 has 18 amino acids. The CDR3 sequence is CTSSQPHHFDRVHQPQHF. As DNA, the CDR3 is TGCACCAGCAGCCAACCACACCACTTCGACAGGGTCCATCAGCCCCAGCATTTT.

V is TRBV18 and J is TRBJ2-3; the D gene is possibly TRBD2 (6 bases). Trimming removed 3 bases at V and 3 bases at J, with 19 bases between. The CDR3 sequence is 17 residues long. Germline CDR1 is KGHSH and CDR2 is LQKENI. The CDR3 DNA follows: TGTGCCAGCTCACCGCTCCCAGCGTCTCGGGGGACAGATACGCAGTATTTT. Residues: CASSPLPASRGTDTQYF.

This clone was counted once. The J gene is TRBJ2-7, the V gene TRBV19; TRBD2 matches 10 bases. The CDR3 length is 12 residues. Germline CDR1 reads LNHDA; CDR2 reads SQIVND (reference sequence). The junction had 4 bases not matched to a gene; V was cut back by 10 bases and J by 4 bases. CDR3 DNA: TGTGCCACCAGCGGGAGGGCTTACGAGCAGTACTTC. Encoded protein: CATSGRAYEQYF.

This clone was detected only a few times. The chain has TRBV7-2 and TRBJ2-1, with D possibly TRBD2 on 5 matching bases. V was pared by 1 base and J by 2 bases, with 9 bases between. Germline lookup yields CDR1 SGHTA and CDR2 FQGNSA. This CDR3 contains 15 residues. Here the CDR3 reads CASSLVGVPYNEQFF. The DNA for the CDR3 is TGTGCCAGCAGCTTAGTGGGAGTGCCCTACAATGAGCAGTTCTTC.

In its sample, this clone was seen a few times. Here the CDR3 reads CASSTIRENSGNTIYF. The CDR3, as DNA: TGTGCCAGCAGCACAATTAGGGAGAACTCTGGAAACACCATATATTTT. This sequence joins TRBV6-4 and TRBJ1-3; D gene unclear. This CDR3 region has 16 residues. Germline lookup yields CDR1 MRHNA and CDR2 SNTAGT. The V and J ends lost 6 bases and 0 bases respectively, with 15 bases between them.